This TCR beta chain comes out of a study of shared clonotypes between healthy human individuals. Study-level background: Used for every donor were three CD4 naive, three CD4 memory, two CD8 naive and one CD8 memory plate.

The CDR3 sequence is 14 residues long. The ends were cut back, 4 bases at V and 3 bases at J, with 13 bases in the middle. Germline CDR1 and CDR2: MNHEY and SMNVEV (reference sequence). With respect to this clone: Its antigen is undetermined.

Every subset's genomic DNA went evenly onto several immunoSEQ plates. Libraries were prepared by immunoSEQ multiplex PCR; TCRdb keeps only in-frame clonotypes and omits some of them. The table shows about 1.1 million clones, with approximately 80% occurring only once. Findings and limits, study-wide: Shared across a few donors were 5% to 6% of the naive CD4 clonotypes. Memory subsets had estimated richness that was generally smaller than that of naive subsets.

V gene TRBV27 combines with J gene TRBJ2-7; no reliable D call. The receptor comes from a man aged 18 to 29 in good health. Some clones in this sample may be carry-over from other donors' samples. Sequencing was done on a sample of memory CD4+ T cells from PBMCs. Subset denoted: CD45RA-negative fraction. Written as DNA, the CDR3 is TGTGCCAGCAGTTCCACGTGGGTACACTACGAGCAGTACTTC. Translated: CASSSTWVHYEQYF.